This T cell receptor beta chain originates from a study of blood T cell repertoires in COVID-19. V lost 9 bases to trimming and J lost 6 bases; unmatched junction nucleotides: 2. CDR1 KGHDR and CDR2 SFDVKD come from the germline V gene. This CDR3 is 12 amino acids long. Clones were read by immunoSEQ multiplex PCR, and TCRdb kept only the in-frame ones, dropping some. Here the sample spans about 190,000 clones, less than 80% being singletons. This TCR was recovered from a woman in her 50s with acute or convalescent COVID-19. The source material was peripheral blood. The chain couples TRBV24-1 to TRBJ2-1; 9 positions match TRBD1. CDR3 in amino acids: CATGTGPNEQFF. CDR3 in DNA: TGTGCCACCGGGACAGGGCCCAATGAGCAGTTCTTC.